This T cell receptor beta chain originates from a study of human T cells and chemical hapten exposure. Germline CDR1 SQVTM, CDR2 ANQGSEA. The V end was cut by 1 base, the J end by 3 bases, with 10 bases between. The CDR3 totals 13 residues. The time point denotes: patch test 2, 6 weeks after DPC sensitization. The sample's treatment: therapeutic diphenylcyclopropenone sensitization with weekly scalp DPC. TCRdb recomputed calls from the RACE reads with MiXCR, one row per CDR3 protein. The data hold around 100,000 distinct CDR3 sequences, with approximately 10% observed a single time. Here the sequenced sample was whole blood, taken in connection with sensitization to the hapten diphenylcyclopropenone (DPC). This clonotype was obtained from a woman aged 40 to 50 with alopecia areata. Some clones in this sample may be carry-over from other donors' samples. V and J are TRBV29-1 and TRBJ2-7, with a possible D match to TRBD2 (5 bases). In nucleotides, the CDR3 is TGCAGCGTTGAAGGCGGGTCCCACTACGAGCAGTACTTC. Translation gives CSVEGGSHYEQYF.